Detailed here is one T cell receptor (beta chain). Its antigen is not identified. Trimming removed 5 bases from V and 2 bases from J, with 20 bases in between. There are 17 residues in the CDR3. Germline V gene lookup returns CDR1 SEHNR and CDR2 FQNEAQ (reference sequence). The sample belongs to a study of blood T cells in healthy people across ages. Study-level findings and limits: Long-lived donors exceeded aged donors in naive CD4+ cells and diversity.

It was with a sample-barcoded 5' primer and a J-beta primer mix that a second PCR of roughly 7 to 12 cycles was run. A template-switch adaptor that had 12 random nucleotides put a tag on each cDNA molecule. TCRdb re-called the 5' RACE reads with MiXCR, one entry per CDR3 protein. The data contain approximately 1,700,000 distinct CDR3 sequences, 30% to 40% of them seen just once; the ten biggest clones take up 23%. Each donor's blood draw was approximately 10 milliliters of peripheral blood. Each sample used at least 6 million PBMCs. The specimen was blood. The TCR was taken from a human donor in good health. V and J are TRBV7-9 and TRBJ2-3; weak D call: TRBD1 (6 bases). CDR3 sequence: CASSPRPTGLNTDTQYF. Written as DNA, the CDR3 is TGTGCCAGCAGCCCACGACCGACAGGCCTGAACACAGATACGCAGTATTTT. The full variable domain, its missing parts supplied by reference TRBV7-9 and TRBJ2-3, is DTGVSQNPRHKITKRGQNVTFRCDPISEHNRLYWYRQTLGQGPEFLTYFQNEAQLEKSRLLSDRFSAERPKGSFSTLEIQRTEQGDSAMYLCASSPRPTGLNTDTQYFGPGTRLTVL.